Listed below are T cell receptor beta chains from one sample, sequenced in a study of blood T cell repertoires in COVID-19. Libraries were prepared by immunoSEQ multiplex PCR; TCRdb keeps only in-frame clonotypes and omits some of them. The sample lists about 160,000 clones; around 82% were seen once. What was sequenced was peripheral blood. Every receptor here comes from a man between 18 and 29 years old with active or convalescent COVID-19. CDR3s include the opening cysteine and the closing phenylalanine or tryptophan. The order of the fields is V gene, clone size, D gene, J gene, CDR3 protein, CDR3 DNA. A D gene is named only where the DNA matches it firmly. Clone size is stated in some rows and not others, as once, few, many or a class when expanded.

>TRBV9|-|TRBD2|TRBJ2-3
CASSVDSWTSGRANTQYF
TGTGCCAGCAGCGTAGATAGCTGGACTAGCGGGAGGGCGAATACGCAGTATTTT
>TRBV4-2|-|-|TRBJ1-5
CASSQGGQNHQPQHF
TGTGCCAGCAGCCAAGGTGGGCAGAACCATCAGCCCCAGCATTTT
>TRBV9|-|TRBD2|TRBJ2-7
CASSVAGGAGSEQYF
TGTGCCAGCAGCGTAGCCGGGGGGGCAGGGAGCGAGCAGTACTTC
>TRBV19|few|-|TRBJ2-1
CASSRIERSYNEQFF
TGTGCCAGTAGCCGAATCGAGCGGTCCTACAATGAGCAGTTCTTC
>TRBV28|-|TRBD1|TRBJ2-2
CATTGAPNTGELFF
TGTGCCACCACAGGGGCGCCTAACACCGGGGAGCTGTTTTTT
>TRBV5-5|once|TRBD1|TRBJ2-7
CASSLEGQALYEQYF
TGTGCCAGCAGCCTAGAAGGACAGGCCCTCTACGAGCAGTACTTC
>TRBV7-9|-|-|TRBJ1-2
CASSLERRNYGYTF
TGTGCCAGCAGCTTAGAAAGGAGAAACTATGGCTACACCTTC
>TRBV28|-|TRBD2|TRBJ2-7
CASSRDRPQRGEQYF
TGTGCCAGCAGCCGCGACAGGCCCCAGCGGGGGGAGCAGTACTTC
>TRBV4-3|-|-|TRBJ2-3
CASSQGSPRGTDTQYF
TGCGCCAGCAGCCAAGGTTCCCCGAGGGGCACAGATACGCAGTATTTT
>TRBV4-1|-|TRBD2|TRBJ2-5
CASSQNTGGVGQETQYF
TGCGCCAGCAGCCAAAATACCGGGGGGGTAGGCCAAGAGACCCAGTACTTC
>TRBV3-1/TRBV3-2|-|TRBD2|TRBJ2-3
CASSPRLAGGSTDTQYF
TGTGCCAGCAGCCCAAGACTAGCGGGGGGCTCGACAGATACGCAGTATTTT
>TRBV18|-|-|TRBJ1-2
CASSAPGGFYGYTF
TGTGCCAGCTCAGCCCCCGGGGGGTTCTATGGCTACACCTTC
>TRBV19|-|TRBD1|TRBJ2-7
CASSKGQRLGEQYF
TGTGCCAGTAGTAAGGGACAGCGACTCGGCGAGCAGTACTTC
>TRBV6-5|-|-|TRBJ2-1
CASRKGSYNEQFF
TGTGCCAGCAGGAAGGGGTCCTACAATGAGCAGTTCTTC
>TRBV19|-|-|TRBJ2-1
CASSGVNEQFF
TGTGCCAGTAGCGGGGTTAATGAGCAGTTCTTC
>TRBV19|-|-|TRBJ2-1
CASSSRRGEQFF
TGTGCCAGTAGTTCGAGGCGGGGTGAGCAGTTCTTC
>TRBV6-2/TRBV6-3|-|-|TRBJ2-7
CASSYSGAYEQYF
TGTGCCAGCAGTTACTCAGGGGCCTACGAGCAGTACTTC
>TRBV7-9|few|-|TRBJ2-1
CASSSGSFDNEQFF
TGTGCCAGCAGCTCCGGGAGTTTTGACAATGAGCAGTTCTTC
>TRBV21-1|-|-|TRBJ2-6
CASSSHSGTVGSGANVLTF
-
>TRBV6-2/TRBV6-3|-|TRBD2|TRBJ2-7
CASSERGGLIYEQYF
TGTGCCAGCAGCGAGCGCGGGGGGCTTATCTACGAGCAGTACTTC
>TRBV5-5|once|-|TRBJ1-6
CASSPQGINSPLHF
TGTGCCAGCAGCCCACAGGGAATTAATTCACCCCTCCACTTT
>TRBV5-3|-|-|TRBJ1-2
CARSLEAGEGRGYTF
TGTGCCAGAAGCTTGGAGGCAGGGGAAGGTAGGGGCTACACCTTC